The present T cell receptor beta chain was sequenced within a study of beta chain features in type 1 diabetes. Across the study: The patient and healthy donor groups were comparable for age, gender and cell yields. Study findings and constraints: When Type 1 diabetes patients were examined, their TCRB CDR3s proved moderately but significantly shorter in all four CD4+ subsets.

This clone turned up a few times. The antigen is not known. Sequenced material consisted of expressed TCRB transcripts (all of the isolated RNA was reverse transcribed). The method was immunoSEQ multiplex PCR; TCRdb's version includes in-frame clones alone and lacks a portion of them. The profile shows about 40,000 clones, 50% to 75% of them singletons. Sequencing input: Tregs from blood. This clonotype was sampled from a woman aged 25 to 39 in good health.

This CDR3 reads CASSGGTSPSGETQYF. The CDR3 nucleotides are TGTGCCAGCAGCGGAGGGACTAGCCCATCCGGGGAGACCCAGTACTTC. This chain joins TRBV13 and TRBJ2-5; 9 bases agree with TRBD2. Per germline, CDR1 PRHDT and CDR2 FYEKMQ (reference sequence). The CDR3 runs to 16 residues. Trimming at V came to 5 bases and at J to 5 bases, leaving 12 bases not matched to a gene.